This T cell receptor (beta chain) was recovered during a study of human T cells and chemical hapten exposure. Looked up from germline, CDR1 is SGDLS and CDR2 is YYNGEE. V gave up 0 bases and J gave up 8 bases, with 6 bases separating them. CDR3 length: 12 residues. From the RACE reads, TCRdb called clonotypes with MiXCR, one entry per CDR3 protein. The repertoire consists of 60,000 to 80,000 distinct CDR3 sequences, with around 7% occurring once and the leading ten covering 1.5% to 2%. Regarding time point: pre-sensitization, week 0. Treatment given: therapeutic diphenylcyclopropenone sensitization with weekly scalp DPC. Whole-study results and caveats: Expanded TCRs made up significantly more big CDR3 similarity clusters than controls did.

Regarding this clonotype: Its antigen remains unidentified.

The chain recombines TRBV9 with TRBJ2-1, with D unclear. This sample comprised whole blood, obtained in connection with sensitization to the hapten diphenylcyclopropenone (DPC). The TCR originated in a woman in her twenties or thirties with alopecia areata. Some clones in this sample may be carry-over from other donors' samples. CDR3 residues: CASSVALDEQFF. The CDR3 DNA follows: TGTGCCAGCAGCGTAGCTTTGGATGAGCAGTTCTTC. The variable domain in full, with the rest retrieved from reference TRBV9 and TRBJ2-1, is DSGVTQTPKHLITATGQRVTLRCSPRSGDLSVYWYQQSLDQGLQFLIQYYNGEERAKGNILERFSAQQFPDLHSELNLSSLELGDSALYFCASSVALDEQFFGPGTRLTVL.